The 16 T cell receptor beta chains reported below all come from one sample, sequenced in a study of T cells after yellow fever vaccination. TCRdb independently ran MiXCR on the 5' RACE reads; one entry per CDR3 protein. The sample includes hundreds of thousands of distinct CDR3 sequences, about 4% seen only once; the top ten take 20% to 25%. Sequencing was performed on PBMCs, taken 5 days after the yellow fever booster vaccination. These receptors originate from a man between 18 and 29 years old who received the YFV17D yellow fever vaccine.

V usage is TRBV3-1 and J usage is TRBJ2-5; no clear D gene. Germline V gives CDR1 LGHDT, CDR2 YNNKEL (reference sequence). V lost 4 bases and J lost 0, with 9 bases in between. The CDR3 has 14 amino acids. CDR3 region: CASSPRGDQETQYF. CDR3 DNA: TGTGCCAGCAGCCCTCGTGGTGACCAAGAGACCCAGTACTTC.

The chain joins TRBV5-1 to TRBJ1-2; maybe TRBD1 (6 bases). From germline, CDR1 is SGHRS and CDR2 YFSETQ. The CDR3 sequence is 13 residues long. Trimming removed 1 base at V and 3 bases at J, with 7 bases between. The CDR3: CASSLTGYYGYTF. As DNA, the CDR3 is TGCGCCAGCAGCTTGACAGGGTACTATGGCTACACCTTC. Together with reference TRBV5-1 and TRBJ1-2, the CDR3 gives the full variable domain: KAGVTQTPRYLIKTRGQQVTLSCSPISGHRSVSWYQQTPGQGLQFLFEYFSETQRNKGNFPGRFSGRQFSNSRSEMNVSTLELGDSALYLCASSLTGYYGYTFGSGTRLTVV.

There are many counts of this clonotype. The chain couples TRBV4-2 to TRBJ2-3; D call uncertain. The germline V gene has CDR1 LGHNA and CDR2 YNFKEQ. There are 13 residues in the CDR3. Trimming shortened V by 3 bases and J by 2 bases, and 6 bases separated the two germline ends. The CDR3 protein is CASSHNPTDTQYF. The CDR3 DNA follows: TGTGCCAGCAGCCACAACCCCACAGATACGCAGTATTTT.

This chain uses TRBV25-1 with TRBJ2-5; D is unresolved. V shed 3 bases and J shed 3 bases, with 11 bases lying between them. Per germline, CDR1 MGHDK and CDR2 SYGVNS. CDR3 size: 14 residues. Here the CDR3 reads CASSDRGRKETQYF. The CDR3 bases are TGTGCCAGCAGTGACCGAGGCAGGAAAGAGACCCAGTACTTC.

This clonotype was picked up a small number of times. V usage is TRBV7-8 and J usage is TRBJ2-2; TRBD2 is a possible D gene (7 bases). V was clipped by 3 bases and J by 6 bases, with 17 bases between them. This CDR3 contains 16 residues. Germline V gene lookup returns CDR1 SGHVS and CDR2 FQNEAQ. The CDR3 DNA reads as TGTGCCAGCAGCTTGGGGGCTCGGGGGGCCGCCGGGGAGCTGTTTTTT. This gives the protein CASSLGARGAAGELFF.

This clonotype was detected only a few times. The chain combines TRBV20-1 with TRBJ2-5; either TRBD1 or TRBD2 may supply D (6 bases each). Germline V gene sequence: CDR1 DFQATT, CDR2 SNEGSKA (reference sequence). V was trimmed by 1 base and J by 5 bases, leaving 26 bases between them. The length of the CDR3 is 18 residues. The CDR3 DNA follows: TGCAGTGCTAGAGGGCAGGGGACGGAGGGGGGACGATACGAGACCCAGTACTTC. Amino acids: CSARGQGTEGGRYETQYF.

Only a few counts were recorded for this clonotype. J is TRBJ1-5 and V is TRBV7-2; D might be TRBD1 (5 bases). Germline CDR1 reads SGHTA; CDR2 reads FQGNSA. Trimming removed 4 bases from V and 6 bases from J, with 13 bases in between. The CDR3 sequence is 14 residues long. CDR3 bases: TGTGCCAGCAGCTCCGACAGTGCCGGTCAGCCCCAGCATTTT. This gives the protein CASSSDSAGQPQHF.

This clonotype was observed a few times. The gene calls are TRBV2 and TRBJ2-1; D is perhaps TRBD1 or TRBD2 (5 bases each). V lost 6 bases, J lost 9 bases, and 18 bases lay in between. The CDR3 is 14 amino acids. Looked up from germline, CDR1 is SNHLY and CDR2 is FYNNEI. The CDR3 loop is CASRAGTQVGEQFF. CDR3 nucleotide sequence: TGTGCCAGCAGGGCCGGGACCCAGGTTGGTGAGCAGTTCTTC.

The chain couples TRBV29-1 to TRBJ1-2; 7 bases line up with TRBD1. The CDR3 runs 12 residues. V was pared by 6 bases and J by 2 bases, with 3 bases of the junction left unmatched. The V gene's germline CDR1 is SQVTM and CDR2 ANQGSEA. The CDR3 reads CSVSDRNYGYTF. The CDR3 DNA reads TGCAGCGTCTCGGACAGGAACTATGGCTACACCTTC.

This clonotype showed up just a few times. V usage is TRBV7-2 and J usage is TRBJ2-3; D may be TRBD2 (7 bases). This CDR3 is built from 14 residues. V shed 8 bases and J shed 8 bases, with 20 bases lying between them. Germline V gives CDR1 SGHTA, CDR2 FQGNSA. The CDR3 coding sequence is TGTGCCAGCTCCCGGGGCGGGGGCCTGGGTACGCAGTATTTT. Translation: CASSRGGGLGTQYF.

In this sample, this clonotype turned up a few times. Here the CDR3 DNA reads TGTGCCAGCTCGCTCCGAGCGGGGGAGACCCAGTACTTC. Protein sequence: CASSLRAGETQYF. The chain is built from TRBV18 and TRBJ2-5, with 7 bases that match TRBD2. This CDR3 comprises 13 residues. After removal of 6 bases from V and 5 bases from J, the junction contained 6 bases not matched to a gene. Germline CDR1 is KGHSH and CDR2 is LQKENI.

This chain joins TRBV4-3 and TRBJ1-5; no clear D. Trimming removed 0 bases at V and 1 base at J, with 4 bases between. Germline V CDR1 and CDR2: LGHNA, YSLEER. The CDR3 sequence is 14 residues long. DNA of the CDR3: TGCGCCAGCAGCCAAGATATCAGCAATCAGCCCCAGCATTTT. Translating gives CASSQDISNQPQHF.

This chain uses TRBV6-2 or TRBV6-3 with TRBJ2-2; TRBD1 agrees at 9 bases. CDR3 length equals 19 residues. The trim removed 1 base at V and 0 bases at J, leaving 9 bases unmatched. Germline V gene lookup returns CDR1 MNHEY and CDR2 SVGEGT. CDR3 coding DNA: TGTGCCAGCAGTTACTACCTCCCTCGGACAGGGGCGAACACCGGGGAGCTGTTTTTT. It is translated as CASSYYLPRTGANTGELFF.

The CDR3: CASSQVNGGYNEQFF. The CDR3 DNA reads as TGTGCCAGCAGCCAAGTTAACGGGGGTTACAATGAGCAGTTCTTC. The chain links TRBV4-2 to TRBJ2-1, with a weak D call TRBD2 (6 bases). The V and J ends lost 1 base and 4 bases respectively, with 11 bases between them. The germline V gene has CDR1 LGHNA and CDR2 YNFKEQ. The CDR3 covers 15 residues.

This clonotype was observed a few times. This chain links TRBV7-9 with TRBJ1-1; 11 positions match TRBD1. The germline gives CDR1 SEHNR, CDR2 FQNEAQ (reference sequence). This CDR3 spans 15 amino acids. V was clipped by 5 bases and J by 11 bases; unmatched bases: 13. The CDR3 DNA reads as TGTGCCAGCAGCCTGATTAGAGGGACAGGGGGAAAGGCTTTCTTT. It encodes CASSLIRGTGGKAFF.

This clonotype was observed at least ten times. This chain uses TRBV4-3 with TRBJ2-5; 8 bases are a match to TRBD1. This CDR3 region has 16 residues. V lost 2 bases and J lost 4; bases outside the gene matches: 9. Germline V CDR1 and CDR2: LGHNA, YSLEER. CDR3 amino acids: CASSQYRQGLGETQYF. CDR3 bases: TGCGCCAGCAGCCAATATCGACAGGGGCTAGGAGAGACCCAGTACTTC.